This T cell receptor beta chain was profiled in a study of blood T cell repertoires in COVID-19. In terms of age and location, participants ranged from roughly 18 to 95 years and lived in about two dozen US areas. Profiled with immunoSEQ multiplex PCR; TCRdb holds only in-frame clones, not every one. Of 390,000 or so clones in the sample, 80% to 90% are singletons; the top ten hold approximately 1%. CDR3 length: 15 residues. Germline V gives CDR1 ENHRY, CDR2 SYGVKD. V was pared by 4 bases and J by 5 bases, with 5 bases of the junction left unmatched. The chain is built from TRBV10-3 and TRBJ1-6, with TRBD1 identical over 7 bases. This receptor was identified in a man between 18 and 29 years old who had recovered from COVID-19. The specimen sequenced was PBMCs or T cells enriched from blood (not recorded which). For the CDR3, the DNA is TGTGCCATCAGTGGACAGGGAAGGGATAATTCACCCCTCCACTTT. Amino acids: CAISGQGRDNSPLHF.